This T cell receptor beta chain is drawn from a study of blood T cell repertoires in COVID-19 (dated by TCRdb to about 2020). Regarding the complete study: Samples covering the acute and convalescent phases of COVID-19 were provided by collaborators in the United States, Italy and Spain. The prospective study material was composed of cDNA or gDNA derived from T cells, B-cell-depleted T cells, or PBMCs. Deeply sampled blood TCRbeta repertoires from subjects exposed to, actively infected with, or recovered from COVID-19 were included in the dataset. The repertoires were released in a freely available public database meant as a resource for research on the immune response to SARS-CoV-2. The samples were drawn from the first 160 participants of the ongoing ImmuneRACE study and from over a thousand subjects provided by 6 global collaborators. Nearly every sample came with metadata listing a de-identified subject ID, COVID-19 status, age in years and sex. Where HLA class I and class II types were available, the types were taken from metadata supplied by the sample provider, not from assay-based typing. Points the paper makes about the study in general: The amount of clinical and demographic metadata varied by source and participant and was provided uncurated.

Relative to germline, V is 4 bases shorter and J is 5 bases shorter, with 17 bases between their ends. CDR1 KGHSH and CDR2 LQKENI are derived from the germline V gene. From cysteine to phenylalanine, the CDR3 is 16 amino acids long. Only the CDR3 part of the read is kept: 48 bases, read in frame from the first base. TCRbeta CDR3 regions were amplified from genomic DNA by means of the immunoSEQ Assay, a bias-controlled multiplex PCR. Regarding the original processing steps: Within the assay, amplification of reference gene primers was used to estimate how many nucleated cells each sample contained. To quantify the absolute abundance of each unique TCRbeta CDR3 rearrangement, sequence reads were collapsed and filtered. For each sample, productive Simpson clonality was calculated as the square root of Simpson's diversity index across productive rearrangements. The source is immuneACCESS, and TCRdb retained only in-frame sequences with V and J called. Part of the clones is not carried over; for the studies checked, unresolved V genes explain less than half of this, and the remainder is unexplained. That table is the source of V, J and clone size, and D and trimming were worked out from the DNA. In this sample the table shows fewer than 350,000 clones, roughly 87% of which occur a single time. The top ten hold over 3.5% of the sample.

At one collaborating source in Seattle, patients were enrolled during active infection and were followed longitudinally through the course of disease. Each collaborating institution followed its own protocols to collect whole blood in K2EDTA tubes. For TCRbeta analysis, collaborators shipped samples in one of three forms: frozen whole blood, isolated PBMCs, or DNA extracted from either of those sample types. Note on this clone: Which antigen it targets is not known. No much larger clone exists at a distance of one base, and base qualities are not known.

The rearranged chain carries TRBV18 and TRBJ1-4; TRBD1 could be the D gene, as 5 bases match. The sequencing input was peripheral blood. The clonotype comes from a woman aged 60-70 years with COVID-19, enrolled during active disease. Here is the DNA: TGTGCCAGCTCACGCACCCTGGGGGGGTCCAATGAAAAACTGTTTTTT. Protein translation: CASSRTLGGSNEKLFF.